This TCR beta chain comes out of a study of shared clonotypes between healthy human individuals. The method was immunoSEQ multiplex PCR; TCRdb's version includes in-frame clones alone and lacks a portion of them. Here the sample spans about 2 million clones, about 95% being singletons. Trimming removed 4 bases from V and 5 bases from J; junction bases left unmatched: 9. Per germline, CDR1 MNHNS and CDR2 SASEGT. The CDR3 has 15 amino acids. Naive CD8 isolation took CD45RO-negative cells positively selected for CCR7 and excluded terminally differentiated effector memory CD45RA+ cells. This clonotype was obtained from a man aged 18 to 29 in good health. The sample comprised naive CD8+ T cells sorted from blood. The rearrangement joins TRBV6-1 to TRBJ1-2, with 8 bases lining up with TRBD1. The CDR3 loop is CASSVGTGPLYGYTF. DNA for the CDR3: TGTGCCAGCAGTGTCGGGACAGGCCCCTTATATGGCTACACCTTC.